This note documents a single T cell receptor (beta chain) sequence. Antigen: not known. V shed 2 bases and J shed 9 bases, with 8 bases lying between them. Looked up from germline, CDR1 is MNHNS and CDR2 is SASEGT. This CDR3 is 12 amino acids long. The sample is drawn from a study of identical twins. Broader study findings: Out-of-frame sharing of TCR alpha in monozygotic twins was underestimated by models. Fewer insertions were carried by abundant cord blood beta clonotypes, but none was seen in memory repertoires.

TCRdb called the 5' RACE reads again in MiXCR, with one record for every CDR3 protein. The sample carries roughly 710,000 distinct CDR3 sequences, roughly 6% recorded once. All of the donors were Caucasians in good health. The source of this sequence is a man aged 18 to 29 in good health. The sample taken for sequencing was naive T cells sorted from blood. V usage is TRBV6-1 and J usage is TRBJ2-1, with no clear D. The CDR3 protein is CASSEKWAEQFF. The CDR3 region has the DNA TGTGCCAGCAGTGAAAAGTGGGCTGAGCAGTTCTTC.